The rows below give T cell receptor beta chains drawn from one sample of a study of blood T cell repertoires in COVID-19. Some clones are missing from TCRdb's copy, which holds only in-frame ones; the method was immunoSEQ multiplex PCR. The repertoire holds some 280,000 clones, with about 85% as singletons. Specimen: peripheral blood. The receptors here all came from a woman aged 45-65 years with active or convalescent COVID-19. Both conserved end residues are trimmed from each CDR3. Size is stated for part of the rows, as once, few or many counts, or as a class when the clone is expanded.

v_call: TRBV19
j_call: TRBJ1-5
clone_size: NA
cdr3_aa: ASSIGPGTSDQPQH

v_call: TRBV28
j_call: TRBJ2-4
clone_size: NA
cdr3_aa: ASSALAVAKNIQY

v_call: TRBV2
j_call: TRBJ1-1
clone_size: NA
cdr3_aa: ASSDWRTEAF

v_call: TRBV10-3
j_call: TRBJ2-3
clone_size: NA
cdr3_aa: AISGPRDTQY

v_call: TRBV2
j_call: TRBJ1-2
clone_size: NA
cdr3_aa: ASSPTGGPNYGYT

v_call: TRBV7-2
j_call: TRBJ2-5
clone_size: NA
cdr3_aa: ASSLVYPGVGETQY

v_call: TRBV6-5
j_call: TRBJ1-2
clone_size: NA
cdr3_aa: ASSISGGGHYGYT

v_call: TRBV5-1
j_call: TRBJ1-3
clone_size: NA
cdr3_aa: ASSSRSTGTSSGNTIY

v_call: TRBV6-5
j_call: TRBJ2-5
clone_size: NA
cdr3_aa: ASSYSLAEVETQY

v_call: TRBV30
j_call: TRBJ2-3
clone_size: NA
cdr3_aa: AWSLDRGTDTQY

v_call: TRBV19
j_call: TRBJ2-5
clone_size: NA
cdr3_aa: ASSVAGAGRETQY

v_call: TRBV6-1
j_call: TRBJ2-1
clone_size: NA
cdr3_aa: ASSEASPGVEQF

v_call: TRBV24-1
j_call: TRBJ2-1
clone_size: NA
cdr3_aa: ATSDLRSNEQF

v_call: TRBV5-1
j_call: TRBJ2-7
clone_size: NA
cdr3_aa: ASRPPGLAGAHEQY

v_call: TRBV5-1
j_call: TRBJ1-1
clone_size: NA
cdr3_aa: ASSLQGARGTEAF

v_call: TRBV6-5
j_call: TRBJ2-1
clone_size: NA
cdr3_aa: ASTRAGATYNEQF

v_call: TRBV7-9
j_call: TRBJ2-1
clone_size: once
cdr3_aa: ASSVTGTGSYNEQF

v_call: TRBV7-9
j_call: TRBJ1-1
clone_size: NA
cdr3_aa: ASSRTGGNTEAF

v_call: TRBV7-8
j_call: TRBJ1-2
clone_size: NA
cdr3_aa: ASSLGAGGHGGHGYT

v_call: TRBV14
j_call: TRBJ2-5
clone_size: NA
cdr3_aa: ASRLTGGRETQY

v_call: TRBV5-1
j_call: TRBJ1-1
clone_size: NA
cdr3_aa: ASSLAGQGMGAF

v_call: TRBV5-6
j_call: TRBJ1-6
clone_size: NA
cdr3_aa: ASSLLITGSYNSPLH

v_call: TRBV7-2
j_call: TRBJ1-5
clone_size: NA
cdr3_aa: ASSLGGSLEQPQH

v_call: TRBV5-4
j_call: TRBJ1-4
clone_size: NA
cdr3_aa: ASSSGLQNEKLF

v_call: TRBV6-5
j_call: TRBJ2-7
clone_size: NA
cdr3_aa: ASNLAGEDEQY

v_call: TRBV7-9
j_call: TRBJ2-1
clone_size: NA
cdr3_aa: ASSSTSGRLYNEQF

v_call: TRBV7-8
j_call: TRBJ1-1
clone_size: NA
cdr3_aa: ASSPWTGGSEAF

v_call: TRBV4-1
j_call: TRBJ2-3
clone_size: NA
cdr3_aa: ASSQDRRAGAGTDTQY

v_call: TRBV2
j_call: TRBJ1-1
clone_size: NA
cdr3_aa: ASIMTGVSGGAF

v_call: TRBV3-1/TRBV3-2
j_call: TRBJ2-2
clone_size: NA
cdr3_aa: ASRLRDSNTGELF

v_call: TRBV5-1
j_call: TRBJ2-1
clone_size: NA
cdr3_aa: ASSLGEGVRQF

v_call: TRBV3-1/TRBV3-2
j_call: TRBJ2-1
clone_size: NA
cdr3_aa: ASSPEVGTASYNEQF

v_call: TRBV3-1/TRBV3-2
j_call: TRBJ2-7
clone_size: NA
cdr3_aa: ASSQDRGTRTRRVYEQY

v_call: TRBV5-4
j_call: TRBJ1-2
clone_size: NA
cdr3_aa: ASSFGTGANYGYT

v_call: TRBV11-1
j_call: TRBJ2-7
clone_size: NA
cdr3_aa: ASSLALVSYEQY

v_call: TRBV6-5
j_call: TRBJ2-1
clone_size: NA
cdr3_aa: ASSSEDSHNEQF

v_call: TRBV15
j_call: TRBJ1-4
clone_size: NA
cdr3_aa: ATSRGDVSGEKLF

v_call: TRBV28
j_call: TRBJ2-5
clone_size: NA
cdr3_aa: ASKYTGTPQETQY

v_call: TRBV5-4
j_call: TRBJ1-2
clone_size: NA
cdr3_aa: ASSSRDRGIDGYT

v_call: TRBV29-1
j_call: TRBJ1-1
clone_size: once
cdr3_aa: SGSRNRGQGYTEAF

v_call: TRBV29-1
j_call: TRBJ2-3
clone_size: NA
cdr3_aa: SALGAADTQY

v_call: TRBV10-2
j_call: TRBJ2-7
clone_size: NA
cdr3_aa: ASSESTLWVGVAVSSYEQY

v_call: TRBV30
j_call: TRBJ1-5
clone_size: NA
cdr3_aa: AWSRELNQPQH

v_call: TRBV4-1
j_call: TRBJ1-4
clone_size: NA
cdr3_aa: ASSRGLEGPNEKLF

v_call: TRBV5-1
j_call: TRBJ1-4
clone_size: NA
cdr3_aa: ASSLGQNEKLF

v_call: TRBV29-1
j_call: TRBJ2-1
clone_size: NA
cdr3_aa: SALSGTSANEQF

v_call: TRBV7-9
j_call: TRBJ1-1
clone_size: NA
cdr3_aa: ASSLVAGDTEAF

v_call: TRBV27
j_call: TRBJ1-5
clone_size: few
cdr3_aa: ASSGTGYNQPQH

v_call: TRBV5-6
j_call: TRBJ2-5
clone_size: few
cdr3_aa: ASSFTASGNQETQY

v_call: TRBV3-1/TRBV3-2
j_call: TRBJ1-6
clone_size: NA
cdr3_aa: ASSQSPLNSPLH

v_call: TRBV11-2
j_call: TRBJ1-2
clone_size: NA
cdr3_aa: ASSSSDRANYGYT

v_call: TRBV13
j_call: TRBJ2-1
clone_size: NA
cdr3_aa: ASSFGGARVEQF

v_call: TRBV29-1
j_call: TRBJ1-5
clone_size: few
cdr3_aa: SVDQQGADNQPQH

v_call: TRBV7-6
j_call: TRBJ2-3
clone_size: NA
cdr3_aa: ASSSDPAGGPIDTQY

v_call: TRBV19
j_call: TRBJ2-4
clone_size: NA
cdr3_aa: ASSIGANGRTSDIQY